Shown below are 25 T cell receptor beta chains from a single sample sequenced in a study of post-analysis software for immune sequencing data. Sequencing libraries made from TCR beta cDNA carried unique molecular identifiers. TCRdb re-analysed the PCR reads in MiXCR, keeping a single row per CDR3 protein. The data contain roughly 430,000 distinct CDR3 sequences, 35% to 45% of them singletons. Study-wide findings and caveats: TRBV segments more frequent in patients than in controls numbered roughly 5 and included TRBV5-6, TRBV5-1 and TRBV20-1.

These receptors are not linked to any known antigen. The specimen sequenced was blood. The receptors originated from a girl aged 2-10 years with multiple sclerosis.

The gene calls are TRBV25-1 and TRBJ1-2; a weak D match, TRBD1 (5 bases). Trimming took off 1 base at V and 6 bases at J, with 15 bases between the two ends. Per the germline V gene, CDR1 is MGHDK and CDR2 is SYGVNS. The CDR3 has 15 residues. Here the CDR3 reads CASSELGWQGHGYTF. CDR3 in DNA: TGTGCCAGCAGTGAATTGGGCTGGCAGGGCCATGGCTACACCTTC.

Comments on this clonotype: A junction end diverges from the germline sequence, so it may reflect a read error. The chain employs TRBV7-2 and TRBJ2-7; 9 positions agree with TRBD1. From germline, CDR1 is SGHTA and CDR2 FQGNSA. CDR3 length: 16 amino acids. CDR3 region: CAGSLVSGQGRYEQYF. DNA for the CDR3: TGTGCCGGCAGCTTAGTGTCTGGACAGGGGAGGTACGAGCAGTACTTC.

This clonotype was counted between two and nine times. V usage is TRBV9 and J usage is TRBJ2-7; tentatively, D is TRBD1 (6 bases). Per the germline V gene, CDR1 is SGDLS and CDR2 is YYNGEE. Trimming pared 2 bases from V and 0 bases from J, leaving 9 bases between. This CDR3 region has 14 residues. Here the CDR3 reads CASSVGQHSYEQYF. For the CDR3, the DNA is TGTGCCAGCAGCGTTGGACAGCACTCCTACGAGCAGTACTTC.

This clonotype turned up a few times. As DNA, the CDR3 is TGTGCCAGCAGCCGGACTAGCGGGAGGGCAAGAGAGACCCAGTACTTC. Protein: CASSRTSGRARETQYF. V usage is TRBV3-1 and J usage is TRBJ2-5; TRBD2 aligns across 15 bases. This CDR3 is built from 16 residues. Looked up from germline, CDR1 is LGHDT and CDR2 is YNNKEL (reference sequence). The J segment lost 4 bases and the V segment lost 4 bases, leaving 4 bases of the junction unmatched.

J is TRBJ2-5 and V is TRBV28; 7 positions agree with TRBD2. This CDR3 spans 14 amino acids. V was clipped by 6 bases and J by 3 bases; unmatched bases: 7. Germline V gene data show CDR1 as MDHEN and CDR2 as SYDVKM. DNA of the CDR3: TGTGCCAGCAGGACCGGGGGGTTGGAAGAGACCCAGTACTTC. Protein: CASRTGGLEETQYF. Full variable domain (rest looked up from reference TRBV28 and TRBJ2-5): DVKVTQSSRYLVKRTGEKVFLECVQDMDHENMFWYRQDPGLGLRLIYFSYDVKMKEKGDIPEGYSVSREKKERFSLILESASTNQTSMYLCASRTGGLEETQYFGPGTRLLVL.

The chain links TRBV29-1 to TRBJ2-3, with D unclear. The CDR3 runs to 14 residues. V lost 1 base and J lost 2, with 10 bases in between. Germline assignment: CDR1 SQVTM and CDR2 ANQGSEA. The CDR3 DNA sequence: TGCAGCGTTGAAGTTGCGGTTTACACAGATACGCAGTATTTT. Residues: CSVEVAVYTDTQYF.

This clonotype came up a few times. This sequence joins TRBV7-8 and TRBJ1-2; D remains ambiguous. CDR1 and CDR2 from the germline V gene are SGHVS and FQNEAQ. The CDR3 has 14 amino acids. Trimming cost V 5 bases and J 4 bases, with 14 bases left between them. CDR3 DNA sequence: TGTGCCAGCAGCCCAAAAAGGGCCGTCTATGGCTACACCTTC. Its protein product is CASSPKRAVYGYTF.

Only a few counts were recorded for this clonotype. The CDR3 sequence: CASSFHQGPYEQYF. The CDR3, as DNA: TGCGCCAGCAGCTTCCACCAGGGCCCCTACGAGCAGTACTTC. This chain joins TRBV5-1 and TRBJ2-7; D perhaps matches TRBD1 (5 bases). This CDR3 region has 14 residues. Trimming removed 2 bases at V and 2 bases at J, with 11 bases between. Germline loops: CDR1 SGHRS, CDR2 YFSETQ. The full variable domain, in which reference TRBV5-1 and TRBJ2-7 provide the parts outside the CDR3, is KAGVTQTPRYLIKTRGQQVTLSCSPISGHRSVSWYQQTPGQGLQFLFEYFSETQRNKGNFPGRFSGRQFSNSRSEMNVSTLELGDSALYLCASSFHQGPYEQYFGPGTRLTVT.

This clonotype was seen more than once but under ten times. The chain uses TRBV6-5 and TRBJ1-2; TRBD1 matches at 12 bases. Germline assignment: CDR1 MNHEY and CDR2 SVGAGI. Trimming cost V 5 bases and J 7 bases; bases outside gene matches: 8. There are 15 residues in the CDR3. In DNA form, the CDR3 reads TGTGCCAGCAGTCGAGAGGGACAGGGGGCAACTGGCTACACCTTC. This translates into CASSREGQGATGYTF.

CDR3 bases: TGTGCCAGCAGCCGGGTCGCTAGCGGGAGGAGTGAGCAGTTCTTC. Amino acid sequence: CASSRVASGRSEQFF. The chain employs TRBV5-5 and TRBJ2-1; TRBD2 agrees at 11 bases. The germline V gene encodes CDR1 SGHKS and CDR2 YYEKEE (reference sequence). This CDR3 contains 15 residues. The ends lost 4 bases at V and 9 bases at J; junction bases unmatched: 9.

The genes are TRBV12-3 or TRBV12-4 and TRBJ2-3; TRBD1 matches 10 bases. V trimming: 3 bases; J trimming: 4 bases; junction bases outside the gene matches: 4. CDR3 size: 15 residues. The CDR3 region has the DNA TGTGCCAGCAGTTTCCAGACAGGGGGCTCAGATACGCAGTATTTT. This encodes CASSFQTGGSDTQYF.

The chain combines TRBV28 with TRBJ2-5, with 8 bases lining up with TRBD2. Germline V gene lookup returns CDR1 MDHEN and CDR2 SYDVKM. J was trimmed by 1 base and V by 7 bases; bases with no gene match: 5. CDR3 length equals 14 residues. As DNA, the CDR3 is TGTGCCAGCACCCTCACTAGCGGCCAAGAGACCCAGTACTTC. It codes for CASTLTSGQETQYF.

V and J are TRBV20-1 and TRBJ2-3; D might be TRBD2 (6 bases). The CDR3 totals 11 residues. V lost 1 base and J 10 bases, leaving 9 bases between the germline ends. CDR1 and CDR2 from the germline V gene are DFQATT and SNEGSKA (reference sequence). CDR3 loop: CSARVREAQYF. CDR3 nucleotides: TGCAGTGCTAGAGTGCGGGAAGCGCAGTATTTT.

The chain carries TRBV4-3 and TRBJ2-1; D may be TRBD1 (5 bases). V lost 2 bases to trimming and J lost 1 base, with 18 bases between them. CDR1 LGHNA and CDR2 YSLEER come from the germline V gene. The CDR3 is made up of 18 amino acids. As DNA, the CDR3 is TGCGCCAGCAGCCAACGGCCCCTGGCAGGGATGTCCTACAATGAGCAGTTCTTC. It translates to CASSQRPLAGMSYNEQFF.

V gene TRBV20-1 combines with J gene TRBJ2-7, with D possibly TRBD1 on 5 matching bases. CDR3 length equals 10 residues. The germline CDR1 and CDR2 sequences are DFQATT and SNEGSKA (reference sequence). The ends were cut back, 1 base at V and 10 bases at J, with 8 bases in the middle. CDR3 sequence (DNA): TGCAGTGCTAGAGGACAGTTCCAGTACTTC. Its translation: CSARGQFQYF.

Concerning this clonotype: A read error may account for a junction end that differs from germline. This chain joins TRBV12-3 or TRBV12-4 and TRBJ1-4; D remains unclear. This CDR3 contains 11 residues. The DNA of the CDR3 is TGTGCCAGCAGGTATAATGAAAAACGGTTTTTT. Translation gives CASRYNEKRFF.

CDR3 DNA sequence: TGCAGCGTTGAGTGGGTAGTGACAGATACGCAGTATTTT. Encoded protein: CSVEWVVTDTQYF. The chain has TRBV29-1 and TRBJ2-3; no firm D call. The CDR3 totals 13 residues. The V and J ends lost 3 bases and 3 bases respectively, with 10 bases between them. Germline V CDR1 and CDR2: SQVTM, ANQGSEA.

Here the CDR3 DNA reads TGTGCCAGCAGTCACAGGGGGCTGGAGACCCAGTACTTC. This encodes CASSHRGLETQYF. The chain uses TRBV12-3 or TRBV12-4 and TRBJ2-5; TRBD1 aligns across 9 bases. The CDR3 is made up of 13 amino acids. V shed 5 bases, J shed 5 bases, and the junction held 3 bases outside the gene matches.

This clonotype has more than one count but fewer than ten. CDR3 amino acids: CSAREARSGRWYNEQFF. CDR3 DNA: TGCAGTGCTAGAGAGGCCCGTAGCGGGAGGTGGTACAATGAGCAGTTCTTC. This chain links TRBV20-1 with TRBJ2-1, with 10 bases lining up with TRBD2. Germline V gives CDR1 DFQATT, CDR2 SNEGSKA (reference sequence). The CDR3 has 17 amino acids. After removal of 0 bases from V and 4 bases from J, the junction contained 9 bases not matched to a gene.

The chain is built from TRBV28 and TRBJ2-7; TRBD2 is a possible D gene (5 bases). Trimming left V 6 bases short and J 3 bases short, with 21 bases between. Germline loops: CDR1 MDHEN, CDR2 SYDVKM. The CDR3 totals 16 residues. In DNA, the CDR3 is TGTGCCAGCAGCCCGCCCCCCTCGGGGATGATCTACGAGCAGTACTTC. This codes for CASSPPPSGMIYEQYF.

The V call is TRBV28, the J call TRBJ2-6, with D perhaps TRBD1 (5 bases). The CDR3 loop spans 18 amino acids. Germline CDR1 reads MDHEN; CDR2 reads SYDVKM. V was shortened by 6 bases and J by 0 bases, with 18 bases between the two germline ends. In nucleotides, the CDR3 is TGTGCCAGCAGAGCCGCTCCAGGGAAAGACTCTGGGGCCAACGTCCTGACTTTC. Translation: CASRAAPGKDSGANVLTF.

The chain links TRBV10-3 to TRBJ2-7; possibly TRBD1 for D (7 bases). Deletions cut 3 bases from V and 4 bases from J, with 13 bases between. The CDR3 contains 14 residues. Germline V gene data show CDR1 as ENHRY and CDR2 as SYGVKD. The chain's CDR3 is CAISDGAGGYEQYF. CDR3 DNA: TGTGCCATCAGTGACGGGGCAGGGGGGTACGAGCAGTACTTC.

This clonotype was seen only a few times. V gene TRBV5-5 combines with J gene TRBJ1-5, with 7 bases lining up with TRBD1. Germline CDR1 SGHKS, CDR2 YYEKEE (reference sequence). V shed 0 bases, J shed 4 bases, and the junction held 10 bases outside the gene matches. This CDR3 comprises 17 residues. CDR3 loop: CASSLVGGGIGNQPQHF. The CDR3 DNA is TGTGCCAGCAGCTTGGTGGGAGGGGGCATAGGAAATCAGCCCCAGCATTTT.

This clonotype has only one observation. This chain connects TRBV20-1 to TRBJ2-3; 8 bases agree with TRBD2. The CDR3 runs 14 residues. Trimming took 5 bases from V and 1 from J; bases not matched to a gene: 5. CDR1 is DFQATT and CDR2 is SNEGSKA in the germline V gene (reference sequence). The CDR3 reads CSAGASGRTDTQYF. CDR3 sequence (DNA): TGCAGTGCTGGCGCTAGCGGGCGCACAGATACGCAGTATTTT.

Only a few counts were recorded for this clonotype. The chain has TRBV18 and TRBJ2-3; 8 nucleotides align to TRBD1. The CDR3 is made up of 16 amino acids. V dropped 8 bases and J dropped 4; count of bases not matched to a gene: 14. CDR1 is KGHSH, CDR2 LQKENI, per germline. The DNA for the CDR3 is TGTGCCAGCCCACTTTACGACAGGGGTTCTCCAGATACGCAGTATTTT. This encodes CASPLYDRGSPDTQYF. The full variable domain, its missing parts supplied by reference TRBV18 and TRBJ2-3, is NAGVMQNPRHLVRRRGQEARLRCSPMKGHSHVYWYRQLPEEGLKFMVYLQKENIIDESGMPKERFSAEFPKEGPSILRIQQVVRGDSAAYFCASPLYDRGSPDTQYFGPGTRLTVL.